This T cell receptor beta chain was found in a study of blood T cell repertoires in COVID-19. The wider study: Sites in the United States, Italy and Spain provided acute and convalescent COVID-19 samples.

Germline V lookup: CDR1 SEHNR, CDR2 FQNEAQ (reference sequence). J gave up 4 bases and V 6 bases, and 13 bases lay outside the gene matches. The CDR3 is 17 residues long. Assay: immunoSEQ multiplex PCR; the TCRdb copy retains only in-frame clones and omits some. The profile shows 200,000 to 300,000 clones, roughly 82% of them singletons. The receptor comes from a man of 80 years or more with acute or convalescent COVID-19. The chain is built from TRBV7-9 and TRBJ2-2; TRBD1 matches at 8 bases. The sequenced sample consisted of peripheral blood. The CDR3 sequence is CASRHTDRGLITGELFF. As DNA, the CDR3 is TGTGCCAGCAGACATACCGACAGGGGCCTGATCACCGGGGAGCTGTTTTTT.